This is a list of T cell receptor beta chains from one sample in a study of blood T cell repertoires in COVID-19. The table came from immunoSEQ multiplex PCR; TCRdb's copy has only in-frame clones and leaves some out. Here the sample spans under 200,000 clones, 86% being singletons. Sequenced sample: peripheral blood. All receptors come from a woman aged 80 or over in a cohort sampled during active or convalescent COVID-19. CDR3s include the opening cysteine and the closing phenylalanine or tryptophan.

v_gene | CDR3aa
TRBV20-1 | CSASEWSPNTEAFF
TRBV12-3/TRBV12-4 | CASSPGGWSEAFF
TRBV10-3 | CAISEERAGEKLFF
TRBV5-1 | CASSLGRGDPTDTQYF
TRBV10-1 | CASSDQARSNSPLHF
TRBV9 | CASSVAAGGPSDTQYF
TRBV19 | CASSIESRTPTYSNQPQHF
TRBV7-2 | CASSLVGGQETQYF
TRBV28 | CASSGAQGSDTEAFF
TRBV29-1 | CSISRQGGGYTF
TRBV25-1 | CATTLLAGGGELFF
TRBV3-1/TRBV3-2 | CASAQGAKAGYTF
TRBV21-1 | CASSKEYAGGNEQFF
TRBV5-1 | CASTAGTYTEAFF
TRBV5-6 | CASSFLSGGGKNQPQHF
TRBV10-2 | CASSESGAGIFTDTQYF
TRBV7-9 | CASRHGDRGDGYTF
TRBV7-2 | CASSQARLAGGPGETQYF
TRBV5-5 | CASSNQQGAGEAFF
TRBV7-9 | CASSPRGPGTVTDTQYF
TRBV5-1 | CASSWTSGDYGYTF
TRBV5-1 | CASSFEGQGNTEAFF
TRBV28 | CASSFYGRTTSSYEQYF
TRBV11-2 | CASSLDRGAYSGNTIYF
TRBV9 | CASTTENTGELFF
TRBV7-2 | CASSLMFAEAFF
TRBV7-2 | CASSLVREEQFF
TRBV19 | CASRPTGVNQPQHF
TRBV27 | CASSLNGQVGPQHF
TRBV6-5 | CASIIGNQQFF
TRBV19 | CASSQGGHQPQHF
TRBV12-3/TRBV12-4 | CASSTGRNYGYTF
TRBV7-6 | CASSPFPRQGTNTEAFF
TRBV10-2 | CACGDRGEKLFF
TRBV30 | CAWSLQGGNQPQHF
TRBV10-3 | CAISTPPGQGFAEQFF